Sequencing of this TCR beta chain was carried out in a study of shared clonotypes between healthy human individuals. Study-wide points: Among non-shared clonotypes, generation probabilities were lower than among those shared by all four donors.

Donors were healthy HIV-negative adults without recently reported acute infections or vaccinations. The V gene lost 2 bases and the J gene lost 5 bases, with 13 bases spanning the gap. From germline, CDR1 is MNHNY and CDR2 SVGAGI (reference sequence). The CDR3 totals 15 residues. For this clone: Its antigen is unidentified.

TCRdb keeps only in-frame clones here, not all; method: immunoSEQ multiplex PCR. The sample consists of approximately 1,000,000 clones, about 80% of them appearing once. The clonotype was recovered from a man aged 18 to 29 in good health. Some clones in this sample may be carry-over from other donors' samples. The J gene is TRBJ2-1, the V gene TRBV6-6; D gene ambiguous. Sequencing used memory CD4+ T cells from PBMCs. Sample subset: CD45RA-negative fraction. CDR3 in amino acids: CASSYTTNTNNEQFF. As DNA, the CDR3 is TGTGCCAGCAGTTACACTACAAACACTAACAATGAGCAGTTCTTC.